Shown below are 31 T cell receptor beta chains from a single sample sequenced in a study of Ad26.COV2.S vaccination and SARS-CoV-2 variants. The assay was immunoSEQ multiplex PCR, and TCRdb's table has in-frame clones only and misses some. Here the sample spans 320,000 or so clones, roughly 90% being singletons. Specified treatment: some 19 received Ad26.COV2.S at low or high dose, single or two shots; about 5 received placebo; per-sample allocation not given. Sampling was performed 63 days after the first vaccine or placebo injection. The sample was peripheral blood, taken in a trial of Ad26.COV2.S vaccine versus placebo. These receptors came from a person between 18 and 65 years old who received the Ad26.COV2.S COVID-19 vaccine or a placebo.

The J gene is TRBJ2-7, the V gene TRBV6-6, with 8 bases aligning to TRBD1. CDR3 length: 13 amino acids. Trimming took 5 bases from V and 1 from J; bases not matched to a gene: 1. Per the germline V gene, CDR1 is MNHNY and CDR2 is SVGAGI (reference sequence). The CDR3 coding sequence is TGTGCCAGCAGTGGGGACAGGTCCTACGAGCAGTACTTC. It yields the protein CASSGDRSYEQYF.

The chain is built from TRBV5-1 and TRBJ2-3; the match to TRBD2 covers 10 bases. V lost 2 bases, J lost 3 bases, and 3 bases stayed unmatched. Germline CDR1 and CDR2: SGHRS and YFSETQ. The CDR3 extends over 15 amino acids. The CDR3 DNA sequence: TGCGCCAGCAGCTTAAGGACTAGCGGAACAGATACGCAGTATTTT. Translating gives CASSLRTSGTDTQYF.

The chain employs TRBV6-1 and TRBJ2-7; perhaps TRBD1 as D (7 bases). The V gene lost 7 bases and the J gene lost 2 bases, with 18 bases spanning the gap. This CDR3 has 15 amino acids. Germline lookup yields CDR1 MNHNS and CDR2 SASEGT. CDR3 amino acids: CASKRQGSGTYEQYF. In DNA form, the CDR3 reads TGTGCCAGCAAAAGACAGGGTAGCGGCACCTACGAGCAGTACTTC.

The V gene is TRBV19, the J gene TRBJ2-1; tentatively, D is TRBD1 or TRBD2 (5 bases each). CDR3 length: 14 residues. V was trimmed by 2 bases and J by 7 bases, leaving 12 bases between them. Germline V gives CDR1 LNHDA, CDR2 SQIVND (reference sequence). This CDR3 reads CASSIFQGVNEQFF. As DNA, the CDR3 is TGTGCCAGTAGTATATTTCAGGGAGTGAATGAGCAGTTCTTC.

The CDR3 sequence is CASSWGKTWGQETQYF. CDR3 bases: TGTGCCAGCAGCTGGGGCAAAACCTGGGGGCAAGAGACCCAGTACTTC. The gene calls are TRBV7-2 and TRBJ2-5, with D possibly called TRBD1 or TRBD2 (5 bases each). CDR3 length: 16 residues. Germline CDR1 is SGHTA and CDR2 is FQGNSA. Deletions cut 4 bases from V and 2 bases from J, with 17 bases between.

This clone has just one count. The chain combines TRBV6-5 with TRBJ1-1; no firm D call. Trimming removed 6 bases from V and 5 bases from J, with 10 bases in between. This CDR3 comprises 12 residues. The germline CDR1 and CDR2 sequences are MNHEY and SVGAGI. The CDR3 nucleotides read TGTGCCAGCAGAGCCAGTCTGACTGAAGCTTTCTTT. Its translation is CASRASLTEAFF.

This chain links TRBV4-2 with TRBJ1-1, with 10 positions matching TRBD1. The CDR3 spans 15 residues. V dropped 1 base and J dropped 3; count of bases not matched to a gene: 2. Germline V gene data show CDR1 as LGHNA and CDR2 as YNFKEQ. Written as DNA, the CDR3 is TGTGCCAGCAGCCAAGTCGGGACAGGGGACACTGAAGCTTTCTTT. Translation: CASSQVGTGDTEAFF.

Notes on this clone: Other DNA sequences in the sample encode the same CDR3. The rearrangement links TRBV4-3 to TRBJ2-2, with a weak D call TRBD2 (5 bases). Germline assignment: CDR1 LGHNA and CDR2 YSLEER. Trimming left V 0 bases short and J 4 bases short, with 6 bases between. The CDR3 is 14 residues long. CDR3 nucleotides: TGCGCCAGCAGCCAAGATCGGGGCACCGGGGAGCTGTTTTTT. Translation: CASSQDRGTGELFF.

The chain recombines TRBV7-8 with TRBJ2-1; 9 bases align to TRBD2. Germline assignment: CDR1 SGHVS and CDR2 FQNEAQ. CDR3 size: 17 residues. The trim removed 4 bases at V and 4 bases at J, leaving 11 bases unmatched. The CDR3 loop is CASSSGPPSGIYNEQFF. DNA for the CDR3: TGTGCCAGCAGCTCCGGCCCCCCTAGCGGGATTTACAATGAGCAGTTCTTC.

This chain links TRBV15 with TRBJ1-4, with D hard to call. CDR3 length: 16 residues. Germline values: CDR1 LNHNV, CDR2 YYDKDF (reference sequence). The V and J ends lost 4 bases and 4 bases respectively, with 16 bases between them. CDR3 amino acids: CATSTPPRRLNEKLFF. The CDR3 nucleotides read TGTGCCACCAGCACCCCACCTCGGCGTCTTAATGAAAAACTGTTTTTT.

V usage is TRBV11-1 and J usage is TRBJ2-5; no clear D gene. The CDR3 totals 13 residues. Germline V lookup: CDR1 SGHAT, CDR2 FQDESV (reference sequence). Trimming removed 6 bases from V and 2 bases from J, with 10 bases in between. CDR3 sequence reads: CASSRQRQETQYF. CDR3 coding DNA: TGTGCCAGCAGTAGACAACGACAAGAGACCCAGTACTTC.

This chain joins TRBV7-8 and TRBJ2-1; D is uncertain. Germline V CDR1 and CDR2: SGHVS, FQNEAQ. V was trimmed by 5 bases and J by 5 bases, leaving 13 bases between them. The CDR3 consists of 14 residues. CDR3 region: CASSPYHGNNEQFF. In DNA form, the CDR3 reads TGTGCCAGCAGCCCATACCACGGCAACAATGAGCAGTTCTTC.

The chain combines TRBV2 with TRBJ2-5, with D perhaps matching TRBD1 (6 bases). This CDR3 region has 15 residues. Germline V gene lookup returns CDR1 SNHLY and CDR2 FYNNEI. Trimming took 4 bases from V and 4 from J, leaving 16 bases between them. The CDR3 DNA reads TGTGCCAGCAGTGCCCCGCCCGACAGGCGAGAGACCCAGTACTTC. Translated: CASSAPPDRRETQYF.

The genes are TRBV2 and TRBJ2-7, with a tentative D call TRBD1 (6 bases). This CDR3 region has 15 residues. V was trimmed by 4 bases and J by 0 bases, leaving 13 bases between them. Germline CDR1 reads SNHLY; CDR2 reads FYNNEI. DNA for the CDR3: TGTGCCAGCAGTGGGGCCAGGGGAAGCTCCTACGAGCAGTACTTC. Translating it yields CASSGARGSSYEQYF.

This clone was observed a handful of times. The chain employs TRBV18 and TRBJ1-1, with D possibly matching TRBD1 (6 bases). V lost 6 bases to trimming and J lost 6 bases, with 26 bases between them. The germline V gene encodes CDR1 KGHSH and CDR2 LQKENI. The CDR3 length is 17 residues. Written as DNA, the CDR3 is TGTGCCAGCTCCCCCCGGGACACGCTCTTTTTTTACGCTGAAGCTTTCTTT. This sequence encodes CASSPRDTLFFYAEAFF.

The chain links TRBV6-5 to TRBJ1-5; D uncertain. In germline, CDR1 is MNHEY, CDR2 SVGAGI. The CDR3 has 16 residues. The germline V and J ends were trimmed by 0 bases and 3 bases, with 12 bases remaining between them. CDR3 in amino acids: CASSYSMGGHNQPQHF. DNA for the CDR3: TGTGCCAGCAGTTACTCGATGGGTGGCCACAATCAGCCCCAGCATTTT.

The chain carries TRBV6-5 and TRBJ2-5; D might be TRBD1 (5 bases). The CDR3 has 15 residues. Germline V CDR1 and CDR2: MNHEY, SVGAGI. V was cut by 4 bases and J by 4 bases, with 16 bases left in between. This CDR3 reads CASSSPSWGGETQYF. The CDR3 region has the DNA TGTGCCAGCAGTTCACCCTCGTGGGGCGGAGAGACCCAGTACTTC.

This chain joins TRBV18 and TRBJ1-4; D possibly corresponds to TRBD1 (6 bases). This CDR3 spans 15 amino acids. The V gene lost 2 bases and the J gene lost 8 bases, with 15 bases spanning the gap. CDR1 is KGHSH, CDR2 LQKENI, per germline. The CDR3 loop reads CASSPEAPGGEKLFF. The CDR3 DNA reads TGTGCCAGCTCACCAGAGGCCCCCGGGGGCGAAAAACTGTTTTTT. Looking up the rest from reference TRBV18 and TRBJ1-4 gives the full variable domain: NAGVMQNPRHLVRRRGQEARLRCSPMKGHSHVYWYRQLPEEGLKFMVYLQKENIIDESGMPKERFSAEFPKEGPSILRIQQVVRGDSAAYFCASSPEAPGGEKLFFGSGTQLSVL.

The V and J genes are TRBV18 and TRBJ2-5; perhaps TRBD2 as D (6 bases). The V end was cut by 3 bases, the J end by 6 bases, with 20 bases between. This CDR3 comprises 16 residues. Looked up from germline, CDR1 is KGHSH and CDR2 is LQKENI. The CDR3 spells CASSPTLSRESKTQYF. As DNA, the CDR3 is TGTGCCAGCTCACCGACACTATCACGGGAGTCGAAGACCCAGTACTTC.

The rearrangement joins TRBV11-2 to TRBJ2-5; 11 bases are a match to TRBD2. V gave up 0 bases and J gave up 5 bases; unmatched junction bases: 8. Per the germline V gene, CDR1 is SGHAT and CDR2 is FQNNGV. The CDR3 consists of 17 residues. CDR3 sequence reads: CASSLDTASGGWETQYF. CDR3 DNA: TGTGCCAGCAGCTTAGACACGGCTAGCGGGGGGTGGGAGACCCAGTACTTC. Full variable domain (remainder filled in from reference TRBV11-2 and TRBJ2-5): EAGVAQSPRYKIIEKRQSVAFWCNPISGHATLYWYQQILGQGPKLLIQFQNNGVVDDSQLPKDRFSAERLKGVDSTLKIQPAKLEDSAVYLCASSLDTASGGWETQYFGPGTRLLVL.

The chain has TRBV7-9 and TRBJ2-2; D remains unclear. The V gene's germline CDR1 is SEHNR and CDR2 FQNEAQ (reference sequence). CDR3 length: 11 residues. Trimming shortened V by 4 bases and J by 4 bases, and 1 base separated the two germline ends. In DNA form, the CDR3 reads TGTGCCAGCAGCTCCACCGGGGAGCTGTTTTTT. Translated, it gives CASSSTGELFF. The whole variable domain, remainder taken from reference TRBV7-9 and TRBJ2-2, is DTGVSQNPRHKITKRGQNVTFRCDPISEHNRLYWYRQTLGQGPEFLTYFQNEAQLEKSRLLSDRFSAERPKGSFSTLEIQRTEQGDSAMYLCASSSTGELFFGEGSRLTVL.

This clone appeared a single time. The DNA of the CDR3 is TGTGCCAGTAATCAGGGCGCGGTGAACACTGAAGCTTTCTTT. Translation: CASNQGAVNTEAFF. The J gene is TRBJ1-1, the V gene TRBV19; possibly TRBD1 for D (5 bases). This CDR3 contains 14 residues. With 7 bases removed from V and 0 bases from J, the gap between germline ends came to 12 bases. Germline values: CDR1 LNHDA, CDR2 SQIVND (reference sequence).

This chain links TRBV4-1 with TRBJ2-1; possibly TRBD2 for D (5 bases). CDR1 MGHRA and CDR2 YSYEKL come from the germline V gene. Trimming removed 4 bases at V and 4 bases at J, with 8 bases between. This CDR3 spans 13 amino acids. The CDR3 region is CASSPPGYNEQFF. The CDR3, as DNA: TGCGCCAGCAGCCCCCCGGGGTACAATGAGCAGTTCTTC.

The chain couples TRBV4-3 to TRBJ1-1; 9 bases are shared with TRBD1. CDR3 length equals 18 residues. The V segment lost 2 bases and the J segment 0 bases; nucleotides outside the gene matches: 10. In germline, CDR1 is LGHNA, CDR2 YSLEER. DNA for the CDR3: TGCGCCAGCAGCCAATATTATGGACAGGGGACAGTGAACACTGAAGCTTTCTTT. Translating gives CASSQYYGQGTVNTEAFF.

V usage is TRBV18 and J usage is TRBJ2-4; D tentatively reads TRBD1 or TRBD2 (5 bases each). The germline V gene has CDR1 KGHSH and CDR2 LQKENI. V dropped 2 bases and J dropped 0 bases, with 11 bases sitting between them. The CDR3 consists of 16 residues. The CDR3 bases are TGTGCCAGCTCACCAGGGGCAGCGGTAGCCAAAAACATTCAGTACTTC. Its protein product is CASSPGAAVAKNIQYF. Full variable domain (outside the CDR3, taken from reference TRBV18 and TRBJ2-4): NAGVMQNPRHLVRRRGQEARLRCSPMKGHSHVYWYRQLPEEGLKFMVYLQKENIIDESGMPKERFSAEFPKEGPSILRIQQVVRGDSAAYFCASSPGAAVAKNIQYFGAGTRLSVL.

The V and J genes are TRBV4-3 and TRBJ1-3; no reliable D call. This CDR3 contains 17 residues. The V gene lost 0 bases and the J gene lost 0 bases, with 12 bases spanning the gap. Germline V CDR1 and CDR2: LGHNA, YSLEER. DNA for the CDR3: TGCGCCAGCAGCCAAGATCCGGGTCGACCCTCTGGAAACACCATATATTTT. Translation: CASSQDPGRPSGNTIYF.

The rearrangement links TRBV5-4 to TRBJ2-7; D possibly corresponds to TRBD1 (5 bases). CDR1 is SGHNT, CDR2 YYREEE, per germline (reference sequence). Trimming stripped 5 bases from V and 2 bases from J, with 17 bases between. This CDR3 has 15 residues. The CDR3 nucleotides are TGTGCCAGCAGTCACCGCGGACAAAACCCCTACGAGCAGTACTTC. This sequence encodes CASSHRGQNPYEQYF.

V gene TRBV27 combines with J gene TRBJ2-7; tentatively, D is TRBD1 or TRBD2 (6 bases each). Germline loops: CDR1 MNHEY, CDR2 SMNVEV (reference sequence). Trimming left V 3 bases short and J 2 bases short, with 11 bases between. This CDR3 is 14 amino acids long. The CDR3 loop reads CASSFGGGPYEQYF. The DNA for the CDR3 is TGTGCCAGCAGTTTCGGAGGGGGGCCCTACGAGCAGTACTTC.

The chain couples TRBV7-9 to TRBJ1-3; the D is unclear. The CDR3 contains 14 residues. The V gene lost 0 bases and the J gene lost 9 bases, with 12 bases spanning the gap. Germline CDR1 is SEHNR and CDR2 is FQNEAQ (reference sequence). The CDR3 region has the DNA TGTGCCAGCAGCTTAGCGGGAGGGATTGGCACCATATATTTT. This codes for CASSLAGGIGTIYF.

This clone was found once. The chain employs TRBV29-1 and TRBJ2-4, with unresolved D. Trimming removed 1 base from V and 2 bases from J, with 6 bases in between. The CDR3 spans 13 residues. Per the germline V gene, CDR1 is SQVTM and CDR2 is ANQGSEA. The CDR3 nucleotides are TGCAGCGTTGAAGCGACAACCAAAAACATTCAGTACTTC. Residues: CSVEATTKNIQYF.

This rearrangement joins TRBV6-2 or TRBV6-3 to TRBJ1-5; D unclear. The germline CDR1 and CDR2 sequences are MNHEY and SVGEGT. This CDR3 is built from 13 residues. V gave up 0 bases and J gave up 10 bases, with 10 bases separating them. This chain's CDR3 is CASSYSSARPQHF. The CDR3 coding sequence is TGTGCCAGCAGTTACTCATCTGCCCGACCCCAGCATTTT.